Listed below are T cell receptor beta chains from one sample, sequenced in a study of blood T cell repertoires in COVID-19. The protocol was immunoSEQ multiplex PCR, while the TCRdb copy is restricted to in-frame clones and leaves out a portion. The sample consists of 200,000 to 300,000 clones, roughly 79% of them appearing once. The sequenced material came from peripheral blood. These receptors all come from a woman aged 80 or over with COVID-19, enrolled during active disease. Each CDR3 is given with its conserved first and last residue. The D gene is left open where the match is weak. Size values are once, few and many counts, or a class for expanded clones, and some rows have none.

j_call d_call clone_size v_call cdr3_aa cdr3_nt
TRBJ1-3 TRBD1 - TRBV6-2/TRBV6-3 CASSGDSQSSGNTIYF TGTGCCAGCAGCGGGGACAGCCAAAGCTCTGGAAACACCATATATTTT
TRBJ2-1 TRBD2 - TRBV2 CASSVLAGGLNEQFF TGTGCCAGCAGTGTGCTAGCGGGGGGTCTTAATGAGCAGTTCTTC
TRBJ1-2 - - TRBV6-5 CASSTGTLHGYGYTF TGTGCCAGCAGCACCGGGACACTCCATGGGTATGGCTACACCTTC
TRBJ1-5 TRBD1 - TRBV4-1 CASSSPGGHQPQHF TGCGCCAGCAGCTCTCCAGGGGGTCACCAGCCCCAGCATTTT
TRBJ2-2 TRBD1 - TRBV7-9 CASSFLVTGTSVGELFF TGTGCCAGCAGCTTTTTAGTGACAGGGACGTCGGTCGGGGAGCTGTTTTTT
TRBJ2-1 TRBD2 - TRBV7-3 CASSLTSGSDNEQFF TGTGCCAGCAGCTTGACTAGCGGGAGTGATAATGAGCAGTTCTTC
TRBJ2-4 TRBD1 - TRBV18 CASSPPPGQEQYF TGTGCCAGCTCACCACCCCCGGGACAGGAGCAGTACTTC
TRBJ2-1 TRBD2 once TRBV7-3 CASSSSGRGSKKFF TGTGCCAGCAGCTCTAGCGGGAGAGGGTCGAAAAAGTTCTTC
TRBJ1-3 - - TRBV12-3/TRBV12-4 CASRETGRNTIYF TGTGCCAGCAGAGAAACAGGGCGCAACACCATATATTTT
TRBJ2-1 TRBD2 - TRBV11-2 CASSLGRTSPNEQFF TGTGCCAGCAGCTTAGGGAGGACTAGCCCCAATGAGCAGTTCTTC
TRBJ1-6 - once TRBV28 CASSLTLGRGPSPLHF TGTGCCAGCAGTTTAACACTAGGCCGCGGGCCGTCACCCCTCCACTTT
TRBJ1-3 - - TRBV2 CASSGDSSPRGNTIYF TGTGCCAGCAGTGGCGACAGTTCCCCTAGGGGAAACACCATATATTTT
TRBJ2-7 TRBD1 once TRBV12-5 CASGLVARDRVNYEQYF TGTGCTAGTGGTTTGGTAGCGAGGGACAGGGTTAACTACGAGCAGTACTTC
TRBJ1-2 - - TRBV9 CASSVDPGSYGYTF TGTGCCAGCAGCGTAGACCCAGGGTCCTATGGCTACACCTTC
TRBJ1-6 - - TRBV25-1 CASSEYAGYNSPLHF TGTGCCAGCAGTGAATATGCGGGCTACAATTCACCCCTCCACTTT
TRBJ2-1 - - TRBV5-6 CASSRGPENNEQFF TGTGCCAGCAGCCGCGGGCCGGAAAACAATGAGCAGTTCTTC
TRBJ1-1 - - TRBV14 CASSQLLGLRAFF TGTGCCAGCAGCCAGCTCCTTGGACTTCGAGCTTTCTTT
TRBJ2-3 - - TRBV30 CAWSLEGADTQYF TGTGCCTGGAGCCTCGAGGGGGCAGATACGCAGTATTTT
TRBJ2-1 TRBD2 - TRBV5-1 CASSLELAGVNEQFF TGCGCCAGCAGCTTGGAGCTAGCGGGGGTGAATGAGCAGTTCTTC
TRBJ1-1 - - TRBV4-3 CASSHAGVANTEAFF TGCGCCAGCAGCCACGCAGGGGTAGCGAACACTGAAGCTTTCTTT
TRBJ1-2 - few TRBV2 CASSEITANYGYTF TGTGCCAGCAGTGAAATCACAGCTAACTATGGCTACACCTTC
TRBJ2-7 - few TRBV19 CASSLGGGRNEQYF TGTGCCAGTAGTCTAGGGGGGGGAAGAAACGAGCAGTACTTC
TRBJ2-2 TRBD1 - TRBV6-1 CASSVVTGGGTGELFF TGTGCCAGCAGTGTAGTTACAGGGGGAGGCACCGGGGAGCTGTTTTTT
TRBJ2-1 - - TRBV10-3 CAISESESNEQFF TGTGCCATCAGTGAGTCGGAGAGCAATGAGCAGTTCTTC
TRBJ2-7 TRBD1 - TRBV14 CASSQTGTGKYEQYF TGTGCCAGCAGCCAAACCGGGACAGGGAAATACGAGCAGTACTTC
TRBJ1-1 TRBD1 - TRBV6-5 CASSPDRDNTEAFF TGTGCCAGCAGCCCGGACAGGGACAACACTGAAGCTTTCTTT
TRBJ2-1 TRBD2 - TRBV10-3 CAIRGRAGGRNNEQFF TGTGCCATCAGAGGTAGGGCGGGAGGTCGTAACAATGAGCAGTTCTTC
TRBJ2-1 TRBD1 - TRBV7-9 CASSLDRDRGDNEQFF TGTGCCAGCAGCTTAGACCGGGACAGGGGCGACAATGAGCAGTTCTTC
TRBJ2-3 TRBD2 - TRBV18 CASSRSSGGAGTDTQYF TGTGCCAGCTCACGCTCTAGCGGGGGCGCGGGCACAGATACGCAGTATTTT
TRBJ1-1 - once TRBV9 CASSVEQGNTEAFF TGTGCCAGCAGCGTAGAACAGGGGAACACTGAAGCTTTCTTT
TRBJ1-2 TRBD1 few TRBV5-1 CASSSGTGINYGYTF TGCGCCAGCAGCTCCGGGACAGGGATTAACTATGGCTACACCTTC
TRBJ2-2 - - TRBV3-1/TRBV3-2 CASSQKPYPNTGELFF TGTGCCAGCAGCCAAAAGCCCTATCCGAACACCGGGGAGCTGTTTTTT
TRBJ1-2 - - TRBV18 CASSLSGESGGYTF TGTGCCAGCTCCTTATCGGGGGAATCAGGTGGCTACACCTTC
TRBJ1-5 - - TRBV28 CASKEGLRPQHF TGTGCCAGCAAAGAGGGATTAAGGCCCCAGCATTTT
TRBJ2-1 TRBD2 - TRBV2 CASGGSSYNEQFF TGTGCCAGCGGCGGGAGCTCCTACAATGAGCAGTTCTTC
TRBJ2-5 - - TRBV2 CASSEDTPPETQYF TGTGCCAGCAGTGAAGACACACCCCCAGAGACCCAGTACTTC
TRBJ1-5 - - TRBV7-2 CASSSLYGPGSNQPQHF TGTGCCAGCAGCTCACTTTATGGTCCGGGGAGCAATCAGCCCCAGCATTTT
TRBJ1-1 TRBD1 - TRBV5-1 CASSAGTGRTMNTEAFF TGCGCCAGCAGCGCCGGGACAGGGAGAACCATGAACACTGAAGCTTTCTTT
TRBJ2-3 - - TRBV7-2 CASSPRVGTDTQYF TGTGCCAGCAGCCCGAGGGTAGGCACAGATACGCAGTATTTT
TRBJ1-6 - - TRBV28 CASSSKSPLHF TGTGCCAGCAGTTCAAAATCACCCCTCCACTTT
TRBJ1-2 TRBD1 few TRBV7-9 CASSHRTGETYGYTF TGTGCCAGCAGCCACCGGACAGGGGAGACCTATGGCTACACCTTC
TRBJ2-1 TRBD2 - TRBV19 CASSIDRLAGDNEQFF TGTGCCAGTAGTATAGATCGCCTAGCGGGAGACAATGAGCAGTTCTTC
TRBJ2-7 - - TRBV12-3/TRBV12-4 CASSLAHGHEQYF TGTGCCAGCAGTTTAGCGCATGGCCACGAGCAGTACTTC
TRBJ2-1 - - TRBV29-1 CSVEGLQGLNEQFF TGCAGCGTTGAAGGGTTACAGGGCCTCAATGAGCAGTTCTTC
TRBJ2-7 - few TRBV4-1 CASSHPPSFLTPESSYEQYF TGCGCCAGCAGCCATCCCCCCTCCTTTTTGACTCCCGAAAGCTCCTACGAGCAGTACTTC
TRBJ2-3 - - TRBV2 CASSETWASDTQYF TGTGCCAGCAGTGAAACATGGGCATCAGATACGCAGTATTTT
TRBJ1-2 - - TRBV18 CASSPGLGHGYGYTF TGTGCCAGCTCCCCAGGTTTGGGGCATGGCTATGGCTACACCTTC
TRBJ2-7 - - TRBV3-1/TRBV3-2 CASSSRTGYEQYF TGTGCCAGCAGCTCCCGGACTGGCTACGAGCAGTACTTC
TRBJ1-2 TRBD1 - TRBV19 CASSIGQGGGYTF TGTGCCAGTAGTATTGGACAGGGAGGTGGCTACACCTTC
TRBJ2-2 - - TRBV11-1 CASSQKGRTSTGELFF TGTGCCAGCAGCCAAAAGGGGCGAACCTCCACCGGGGAGCTGTTTTTT
TRBJ2-3 - - TRBV5-1 CASSLDGWGTDTQYF TGCGCCAGCAGCTTGGACGGGTGGGGCACAGATACGCAGTATTTT
TRBJ1-1 TRBD1 - TRBV27 CASSLSGTANTEAFF TGTGCCAGCAGTTTATCCGGGACAGCGAACACTGAAGCTTTCTTT
TRBJ1-1 TRBD1 - TRBV6-5 CASSYSRQGRTEAFF TGTGCCAGCAGTTACTCGCGACAGGGGCGCACTGAAGCTTTCTTT
TRBJ2-1 - - TRBV6-2/TRBV6-3 CASSWTVYNEQFF TGTGCCAGCAGTTGGACAGTTTACAATGAGCAGTTCTTC
TRBJ2-3 - - TRBV6-6 CASASPGTDTQYF TGTGCCAGCGCTAGCCCTGGCACAGATACGCAGTATTTT
TRBJ1-2 TRBD1 - TRBV5-1 CASSPGQAANYGYTF TGCGCCAGCAGCCCGGGACAGGCAGCTAACTATGGCTACACCTTC
TRBJ1-5 - - TRBV12-5 CASGLAAEKPQHF TGTGCTAGTGGTTTGGCCGCGGAAAAGCCCCAGCATTTT
TRBJ1-1 - - TRBV11-1 CASSRRGDTEAFF TGTGCCAGCAGCCGCCGGGGGGACACTGAAGCTTTCTTT
TRBJ2-7 TRBD2 - TRBV5-4 CASGRERGREQYF TGTGCCAGCGGCCGGGAGCGGGGGCGAGAGCAGTACTTC